The 27 T cell receptor beta chains below all came from one sample that was sequenced in a study of OX40 agonist ivuxolimab in advanced cancers. The table came from immunoSEQ multiplex PCR; TCRdb's copy has only in-frame clones and leaves some out. The sample contains tens of thousands of clones, around 90% of which appear only once. The source was CD4+ or CD8+ T cells sorted from blood, collected in a trial of the OX40 agonist ivuxolimab. These receptors were obtained from an adult with an advanced solid tumor such as melanoma, head and neck, liver or kidney cancer.

This clone was found once. The gene calls are TRBV30 and TRBJ2-3, with D possibly being TRBD1 (5 bases). This CDR3 is 14 amino acids long. Trimming left V 5 bases short and J 3 bases short, with 15 bases between. CDR1 is GTSNPN, CDR2 SVGIG, per germline (reference sequence). The CDR3 region has the DNA TGTGCCTGGTCCCCCGGACATCAAACAGATACGCAGTATTTT. Encoded protein: CAWSPGHQTDTQYF.

V usage is TRBV5-6 and J usage is TRBJ2-3; D might be TRBD2 (6 bases). The CDR3 sequence is 15 residues long. Per germline, CDR1 SGHDT and CDR2 YYEEEE. V lost 2 bases and J lost 2, with 12 bases in between. The CDR3, as DNA: TGTGCCAGCAGCTTTGGACTAACAAACACAGATACGCAGTATTTT. It encodes CASSFGLTNTDTQYF.

The chain combines TRBV29-1 with TRBJ2-5, with D perhaps being TRBD1 or TRBD2 (5 bases each). The V gene's germline CDR1 is SQVTM and CDR2 ANQGSEA. Trimming removed 3 bases at V and 4 bases at J, with 12 bases between. CDR3 length: 13 amino acids. CDR3 sequence reads: CSVDWGGGETQYF. CDR3 nucleotide sequence: TGCAGCGTTGATTGGGGTGGGGGAGAGACCCAGTACTTC.

The chain joins TRBV7-3 to TRBJ1-1; no clear D gene. In germline, CDR1 is SGHTA, CDR2 FQGTGA. Trimming took 4 bases from V and 1 from J, leaving 10 bases between them. The CDR3 contains 14 residues. CDR3 in DNA: TGTGCCAGCAGCTCGCCGGCTGCGAACACTGAAGCTTTCTTT. Amino acids: CASSSPAANTEAFF.

The J gene is TRBJ1-3, the V gene TRBV19; 8 bases align to TRBD1. Germline lookup yields CDR1 LNHDA and CDR2 SQIVND (reference sequence). The CDR3 spans 14 residues. V lost 4 bases to trimming and J lost 2 bases; unmatched junction nucleotides: 1. This CDR3 reads CASSTGGAGNTIYF. The CDR3, as DNA: TGTGCCAGTAGTACAGGGGGCGCTGGAAACACCATATATTTT.

The rearrangement uses TRBV10-3 and TRBJ1-3, with 9 nucleotides matching TRBD1. This CDR3 region has 15 residues. The V and J ends lost 7 bases and 4 bases, in that order; junction bases with no gene match: 8. Looked up from germline, CDR1 is ENHRY and CDR2 is SYGVKD. CDR3 DNA: TGTGCCATCATTCCGGGACAGGGAGGCGGAAACACCATATATTTT. This translates into CAIIPGQGGGNTIYF.

The chain couples TRBV18 to TRBJ1-1; possibly TRBD1 for D (6 bases). From germline, CDR1 is KGHSH and CDR2 LQKENI. The V end was cut by 4 bases, the J end by 3 bases, with 9 bases between. The CDR3 has 13 residues. CDR3 amino acids: CASSLNRDTEAFF. CDR3 DNA sequence: TGTGCCAGCTCACTCAACAGGGACACTGAAGCTTTCTTT.

The genes are TRBV4-2 and TRBJ1-1; D gene unclear. Per the germline V gene, CDR1 is LGHNA and CDR2 is YNFKEQ. Trimming left V 0 bases short and J 0 bases short, with 8 bases between. The CDR3 is made up of 15 amino acids. CDR3 region: CASSQEGFMNTEAFF. The DNA for the CDR3 is TGTGCCAGCAGCCAAGAAGGGTTCATGAACACTGAAGCTTTCTTT.

This rearrangement joins TRBV5-6 to TRBJ2-3; 10 bases are a match to TRBD2. The CDR3 sequence is 15 residues long. With 3 bases clipped from V and 1 base from J, the junction kept 2 bases outside the gene matches. CDR1 and CDR2 (germline): SGHDT, YYEEEE. The CDR3 loop reads CASSWGLARTDTQYF. In DNA form, the CDR3 reads TGTGCCAGCAGCTGGGGACTAGCGCGCACAGATACGCAGTATTTT.

CDR3 amino acids: CASRPYSTDTQYF. In DNA, the CDR3 is TGTGCCAGCCGACCCTACTCCACAGATACGCAGTATTTT. This chain joins TRBV27 and TRBJ2-3, with D hard to call. Trimming shortened V by 8 bases and J by 2 bases, and 11 bases separated the two germline ends. This CDR3 has 13 residues. Per the germline V gene, CDR1 is MNHEY and CDR2 is SMNVEV (reference sequence).

The CDR3 DNA reads as TGTGCCAGCAGTGCCCTCAGGGGAGCTAATGAAAAACTGTTTTTT. This encodes CASSALRGANEKLFF. The chain has TRBV6-6 and TRBJ1-4; weak D call: TRBD1 (6 bases). The CDR3 consists of 15 residues. Trimming removed 5 bases from V and 3 bases from J, with 13 bases in between. Per germline, CDR1 MNHNY and CDR2 SVGAGI (reference sequence).

The chain joins TRBV11-1 to TRBJ1-1, with no clear D. This CDR3 is 16 amino acids long. Germline values: CDR1 SGHAT, CDR2 FQDESV (reference sequence). The V gene lost 3 bases and the J gene lost 0 bases, with 14 bases spanning the gap. CDR3 protein: CASSFSAGRLNTEAFF. The CDR3 DNA reads as TGTGCCAGCAGCTTTTCCGCAGGCCGACTGAACACTGAAGCTTTCTTT.

The chain joins TRBV18 to TRBJ1-5; 8 positions agree with TRBD1. The CDR3 contains 17 residues. Unmatched junction bases numbered 6, after V lost 1 base and J lost 1 base. Germline CDR1 reads KGHSH; CDR2 reads LQKENI. The CDR3 loop is CASSPLARGLSNQPQHF. In nucleotides, the CDR3 is TGTGCCAGCTCACCACTCGCCAGGGGGCTAAGCAATCAGCCCCAGCATTTT.

The chain combines TRBV14 with TRBJ2-5; TRBD2 is a possible D gene (6 bases). Deletions cut 4 bases from V and 2 bases from J, with 14 bases between. The CDR3 is made up of 15 amino acids. Germline lookup yields CDR1 SGHDN and CDR2 FVKESK. CDR3 coding DNA: TGTGCCAGCAGCCGGGGCGGGACCGTACAAGAGACCCAGTACTTC. Its translation is CASSRGGTVQETQYF.

The chain recombines TRBV10-2 with TRBJ2-3; TRBD2 agrees at 8 bases. Germline V lookup: CDR1 WSHSY, CDR2 SAAADI. V shed 5 bases and J 4 bases; nucleotides not matched to a gene: 8. The CDR3 runs to 15 residues. Here the CDR3 reads CASSKGLAGADTQYF. CDR3 DNA sequence: TGCGCCAGCAGTAAAGGGCTAGCGGGCGCAGATACGCAGTATTTT.

CDR3 DNA sequence: TGTGCCAGCGGAGTTGGACAGGGCTCCTACGAGCAGTACTTC. As protein: CASGVGQGSYEQYF. This sequence joins TRBV11-1 and TRBJ2-7, with TRBD1 matching over 8 bases. With 8 bases clipped from V and 0 bases from J, the junction kept 6 bases outside the gene matches. There are 14 residues in the CDR3. The V gene's germline CDR1 is SGHAT and CDR2 FQDESV (reference sequence).

This clone is a singleton in its sample. This chain uses TRBV9 with TRBJ2-2; 12 bases are a match to TRBD1. This CDR3 comprises 16 residues. With 3 bases clipped from V and 6 bases from J, the junction kept 6 bases outside the gene matches. CDR1 is SGDLS, CDR2 YYNGEE, per germline. In nucleotides, the CDR3 is TGTGCCAGCAGCGAGGGGACAGGGGGCGTCGCCGGGGAGCTGTTTTTT. Its translation: CASSEGTGGVAGELFF.

This clone occurred once. The V and J genes are TRBV30 and TRBJ2-2, with a tentative D call TRBD2 (6 bases). The V gene lost 0 bases and the J gene lost 1 base, with 9 bases spanning the gap. The CDR3 sequence is 15 residues long. In germline, CDR1 is GTSNPN, CDR2 SVGIG (reference sequence). CDR3 nucleotide sequence: TGTGCCTGGAGTGTTGGGGGGTTGAACACCGGGGAGCTGTTTTTT. Protein: CAWSVGGLNTGELFF.

V usage is TRBV5-4 and J usage is TRBJ1-4; 9 positions agree with TRBD1. This CDR3 contains 15 residues. J gave up 8 bases and V 0 bases, and 5 bases lay outside the gene matches. The germline gives CDR1 SGHNT, CDR2 YYREEE (reference sequence). CDR3 in DNA: TGTGCCAGCAGCTTGGCACAGGGGGCTGGAGAAAAACTGTTTTTT. Protein: CASSLAQGAGEKLFF.

This chain links TRBV9 with TRBJ1-2, with 7 bases lining up with TRBD1. This CDR3 spans 14 amino acids. V was pared by 0 bases and J by 5 bases, with 4 bases of the junction left unmatched. Germline loops: CDR1 SGDLS, CDR2 YYNGEE. The CDR3 sequence is CASSVGGGRYGYTF. In nucleotides, the CDR3 is TGTGCCAGCAGCGTAGGAGGGGGCAGGTATGGCTACACCTTC.

The chain couples TRBV11-2 to TRBJ2-7; D not resolved. The V end lost 5 bases, the J end lost 0 bases, and 14 bases lay between the germline ends. Germline lookup yields CDR1 SGHAT and CDR2 FQNNGV. There are 15 residues in the CDR3. The CDR3 DNA follows: TGTGCCAGCAGCCCTACCGGAACCAGCTCCTACGAGCAGTACTTC. It translates to CASSPTGTSSYEQYF. The full variable domain, rest sourced from reference TRBV11-2 and TRBJ2-7, is EAGVAQSPRYKIIEKRQSVAFWCNPISGHATLYWYQQILGQGPKLLIQFQNNGVVDDSQLPKDRFSAERLKGVDSTLKIQPAKLEDSAVYLCASSPTGTSSYEQYFGPGTRLTVT.

Points on this clone: Other DNA variants within this sample encode the same CDR3. The rearrangement uses TRBV7-2 and TRBJ1-2; the match to TRBD1 covers 7 bases. There are 16 residues in the CDR3. Germline trimming cut 5 bases from V and 0 bases from J; bases unmatched to any gene: 9. Germline values: CDR1 SGHTA, CDR2 FQGNSA. CDR3 sequence reads: CASSRRTGAANYGYTF. CDR3 DNA sequence: TGTGCCAGCAGCCGACGAACAGGGGCAGCTAACTATGGCTACACCTTC.

CDR3 residues: CASSPKDRGGTEAFF. CDR3 bases: TGTGCCAGCTCACCTAAGGACAGGGGGGGGACTGAAGCTTTCTTT. The gene calls are TRBV18 and TRBJ1-1; 10 nucleotides agree with TRBD1. In germline, CDR1 is KGHSH, CDR2 LQKENI. The length of the CDR3 is 15 residues. V dropped 3 bases and J dropped 5; count of bases not matched to a gene: 6.

The chain is built from TRBV19 and TRBJ1-2; weak D call: TRBD1 (5 bases). The CDR3 is made up of 13 amino acids. Germline V gene data show CDR1 as LNHDA and CDR2 as SQIVND (reference sequence). Deletions cut 5 bases from V and 9 bases from J, with 16 bases between. The DNA of the CDR3 is TGTGCCAGTAGTTACACCCGGGACCGACGCTACACCTTC. The encoded protein is CASSYTRDRRYTF.

The rearrangement links TRBV28 to TRBJ2-5, with 7 bases aligning to TRBD1. The germline gives CDR1 MDHEN, CDR2 SYDVKM. CDR3 size: 16 residues. V lost 4 bases, J lost 4 bases, and 12 bases stayed unmatched. In DNA, the CDR3 is TGTGCCAGCAGTTGGGCCCTGACAGGGATAGGAGAGACCCAGTACTTC. It yields the protein CASSWALTGIGETQYF.

The genes are TRBV11-2 and TRBJ2-3; the D is unclear. CDR1 and CDR2 from the germline V gene are SGHAT and FQNNGV. The V end was cut by 5 bases, the J end by 5 bases, with 14 bases between. The CDR3 contains 14 residues. CDR3 sequence: CASSPPSGRDTQYF. CDR3 bases: TGTGCCAGCAGCCCCCCGTCGGGTCGAGATACGCAGTATTTT.

This clone was detected only a few times. The chain joins TRBV20-1 to TRBJ1-1, with 9 bases lining up with TRBD1. Trimming cost V 6 bases and J 10 bases; bases outside gene matches: 6. The CDR3 is made up of 11 amino acids. Germline lookup yields CDR1 DFQATT and CDR2 SNEGSKA (reference sequence). The CDR3 sequence: CSAPRDRVAFF. The DNA of the CDR3 is TGCAGTGCCCCTCGGGACAGGGTAGCTTTCTTT.